Listed here are 13 T cell receptor beta chains from one sample, sequenced in a study of naive and memory T cell subsets. Four PCR rounds used nested alpha and beta constant region primers plus the SP2 primer. In TCRdb, the 5' RACE reads were re-called with MiXCR into one record per CDR3 protein. In the table there are approximately 52,000 distinct CDR3 sequences, around 4.7% of which are singletons. The library had UMIs added by 3' ligation of an oligonucleotide to TCR cDNA. The receptors originated from a female donor in good health.

This clonotype was seen ten or more times. The chain carries TRBV5-1 and TRBJ1-2; unclear D gene. CDR1 SGHRS and CDR2 YFSETQ come from the germline V gene. Trimming removed 3 bases at V and 2 bases at J, with 8 bases between. CDR3 length: 13 amino acids. CDR3 sequence reads: CASSSQINYGYTF. CDR3 nucleotides: TGCGCCAGCAGCTCGCAAATAAACTATGGCTACACCTTC.

This clonotype was seen at least ten times. This chain's CDR3 is CSVDRTPYTEAFF. As DNA, the CDR3 is TGCAGCGTTGATCGGACACCCTACACTGAAGCTTTCTTT. V is TRBV29-1 and J is TRBJ1-1, with D perhaps TRBD1 (5 bases). In germline, CDR1 is SQVTM, CDR2 ANQGSEA. The CDR3 has 13 amino acids. V was shortened by 3 bases and J by 3 bases, with 11 bases between the two germline ends.

This clonotype showed up many times. The chain uses TRBV7-3 and TRBJ2-2; D not certain. There are 16 residues in the CDR3. Germline loops: CDR1 SGHTA, CDR2 FQGTGA. V lost 0 bases and J 1 base, leaving 9 bases between the germline ends. The CDR3: CASSLTVVGNTGELFF. DNA of the CDR3: TGTGCCAGCAGCTTAACGGTTGTCGGGAACACCGGGGAGCTGTTTTTT.

This clonotype was seen repeatedly, ten times or more. This sequence joins TRBV6-4 and TRBJ2-3; D is perhaps TRBD1 (6 bases). CDR3 size: 14 residues. Per germline, CDR1 MRHNA and CDR2 SNTAGT. V lost 6 bases to trimming and J lost 2 bases, with 12 bases between them. Here the CDR3 reads CASSPDRLTDTQYF. The DNA of the CDR3 is TGTGCCAGCAGCCCGGACAGACTCACAGATACGCAGTATTTT.

The chain is built from TRBV14 and TRBJ2-1; the match to TRBD2 covers 11 bases. The CDR3 has 13 residues. V gave up 6 bases and J gave up 10 bases; unmatched junction bases: 5. Germline CDR1 reads SGHDN; CDR2 reads FVKESK. The CDR3 DNA reads as TGTGCCAGCAGACTAGCGGGGGAGTACGAGCAGTTCTTC. This gives the protein CASRLAGEYEQFF.

This clonotype was recorded at least ten times. The rearrangement joins TRBV6-1 to TRBJ1-1, with 7 bases identical to TRBD1. This CDR3 is built from 15 residues. The J segment lost 1 base and the V segment lost 3 bases, leaving 5 bases of the junction unmatched. Germline CDR1 is MNHNS and CDR2 is SASEGT. CDR3 nucleotide sequence: TGTGCCAGCAGTGAGGTGGGACAGCGGAACACTGAAGCTTTCTTT. As protein: CASSEVGQRNTEAFF.

There are many counts of this clonotype. The chain combines TRBV10-1 with TRBJ2-1; D unresolved. V was trimmed by 2 bases and J by 3 bases, leaving 11 bases between them. Germline loops: CDR1 WNHNN, CDR2 SYGVQD (reference sequence). The CDR3 consists of 15 residues. For the CDR3, the DNA is TGCGCCAGCAGTGAGGACTCTGGGTTCTACAATGAGCAGTTCTTC. Residues: CASSEDSGFYNEQFF.

This clonotype was observed many times. The chain links TRBV20-1 to TRBJ2-7; D might be TRBD2 (6 bases). Germline CDR1 is DFQATT and CDR2 is SNEGSKA (reference sequence). V was shortened by 6 bases and J by 2 bases, with 14 bases between the two germline ends. The CDR3 sequence is 13 residues long. This chain's CDR3 is CSATRDSAYEQYF. As DNA, the CDR3 is TGCAGTGCCACTCGGGACTCTGCCTACGAGCAGTACTTC.

This clonotype was observed at least ten times. One end of the junction varies from germline; a read error may be responsible. This chain links TRBV20-1 with TRBJ2-1; the match to TRBD1 covers 11 bases. CDR3 length: 16 residues. Germline V gene data show CDR1 as DFQATT and CDR2 as SNEGSKA (reference sequence). CDR3 in amino acids: CSARDRGQGVYDEQFF. The CDR3 coding sequence is TGCAGTGCTAGAGATCGGGGACAGGGGGTCTACGATGAGCAGTTCTTC.

Remarks on this clonotype: A much larger clone is a single base away; this may be a read error. This rearrangement joins TRBV7-2 to TRBJ1-5; D is ambiguous. The CDR3 loop spans 14 amino acids. Germline lookup yields CDR1 SGHTA and CDR2 FQGNSA. The CDR3 DNA follows: TGTGCCGGCAGCCCGGGGAGGGCGGGCCAGCCCCAGCATTTT. It translates to CAGSPGRAGQPQHF.

This clonotype was seen many times. This chain joins TRBV10-3 and TRBJ2-7, with 8 positions matching TRBD1. CDR1 ENHRY and CDR2 SYGVKD come from the germline V gene. J was trimmed by 5 bases and V by 6 bases; bases with no gene match: 12. The CDR3 has 15 residues. CDR3 region: CAIRSTGGSSHEQYF. Here the CDR3 DNA reads TGTGCCATCAGAAGCACAGGGGGATCATCCCACGAGCAGTACTTC.

The chain recombines TRBV7-8 with TRBJ2-1; D is undetermined. Germline lookup yields CDR1 SGHVS and CDR2 FQNEAQ. V lost 1 base, J lost 3 bases, and 7 bases lay in between. The length of the CDR3 is 14 residues. CDR3 sequence (DNA): TGTGCCAGCAGCTTAGAACACCGCTACAATGAGCAGTTCTTC. Encoded protein: CASSLEHRYNEQFF.

There are many counts of this clonotype. This sequence joins TRBV29-1 and TRBJ2-5; 14 bases map to TRBD2. The CDR3 consists of 18 residues. The V gene end was trimmed by 5 bases and the J gene end by 4 bases; junction bases not matched to a gene: 15. The germline V gene encodes CDR1 SQVTM and CDR2 ANQGSEA. The CDR3 bases are TGCAGCGTTCGTCCCGGGACTAGCGGGAGAGTTAGATCAGAGACCCAGTACTTC. This sequence encodes CSVRPGTSGRVRSETQYF.